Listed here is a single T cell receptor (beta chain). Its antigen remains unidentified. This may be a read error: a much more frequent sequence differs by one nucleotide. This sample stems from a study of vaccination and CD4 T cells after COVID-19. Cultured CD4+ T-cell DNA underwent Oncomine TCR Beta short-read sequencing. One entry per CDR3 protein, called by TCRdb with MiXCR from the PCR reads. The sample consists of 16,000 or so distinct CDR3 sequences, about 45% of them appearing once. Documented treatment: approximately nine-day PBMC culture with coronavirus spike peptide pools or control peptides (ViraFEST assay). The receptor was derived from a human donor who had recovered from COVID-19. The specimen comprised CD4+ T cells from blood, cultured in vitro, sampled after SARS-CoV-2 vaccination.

The CDR3 spells CTSSWGQGEYNEQFF. CDR3 sequence (DNA): TGTACCAGCAGCTGGGGACAGGGGGAATACAATGAGCAGTTCTTC. The chain combines TRBV7-2 with TRBJ2-1, with TRBD1 matching over 11 bases. The CDR3 runs to 15 residues. Germline CDR1 and CDR2: SGHTA and FQGNSA. Losses at the gene ends were 4 bases for V and 4 bases for J; bases not matched to a gene: 3.